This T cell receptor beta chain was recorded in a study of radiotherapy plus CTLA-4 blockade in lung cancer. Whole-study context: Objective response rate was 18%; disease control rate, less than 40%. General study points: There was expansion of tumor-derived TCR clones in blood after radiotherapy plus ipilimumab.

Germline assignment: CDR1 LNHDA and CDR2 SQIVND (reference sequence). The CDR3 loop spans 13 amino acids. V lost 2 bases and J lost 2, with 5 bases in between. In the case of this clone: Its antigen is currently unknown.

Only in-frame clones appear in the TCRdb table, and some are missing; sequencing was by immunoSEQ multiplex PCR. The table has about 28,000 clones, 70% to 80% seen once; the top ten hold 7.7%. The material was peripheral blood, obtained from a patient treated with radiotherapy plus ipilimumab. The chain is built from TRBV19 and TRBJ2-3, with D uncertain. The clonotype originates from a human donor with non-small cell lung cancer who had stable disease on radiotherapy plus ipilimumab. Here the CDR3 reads CASSIRDTDTQYF. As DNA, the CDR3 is TGTGCCAGTAGTATAAGGGACACAGATACGCAGTATTTT.